The 28 T cell receptor beta chains below all came from one sample that was sequenced in a study of T cell responses to AZD1222 COVID-19 vaccine. The table came from immunoSEQ multiplex PCR; TCRdb's copy has only in-frame clones and leaves some out. The sample consists of 120,000 or so clones, 85% to 90% of them appearing once. The sample consisted of peripheral blood, taken on day 0 of AZD1222 vaccination. The receptors originated from an adult in good health.

This sequence joins TRBV18 and TRBJ1-1, with D hard to call. From germline, CDR1 is KGHSH and CDR2 LQKENI. The V gene lost 1 base and the J gene lost 8 bases, with 17 bases spanning the gap. This CDR3 is 15 amino acids long. Written as DNA, the CDR3 is TGTGCCAGCTCACCACTTTCAGTCCTAAGGGAGGAAGCTTTCTTT. Translated, it gives CASSPLSVLREEAFF.

The V call is TRBV24-1, the J call TRBJ2-5; 8 bases agree with TRBD1. There are 14 residues in the CDR3. In germline, CDR1 is KGHDR, CDR2 SFDVKD. V was clipped by 4 bases and J by 5 bases; unmatched bases: 5. The CDR3 reads CATSESTGGETQYF. CDR3 DNA: TGTGCCACCAGTGAGTCTACAGGGGGTGAGACCCAGTACTTC.

The chain joins TRBV18 to TRBJ2-2, with TRBD1 as a possible D gene (5 bases). Trimming pared 5 bases from V and 4 bases from J, leaving 17 bases between. Germline-derived CDR1 and CDR2 are KGHSH and LQKENI. The length of the CDR3 is 16 residues. The CDR3 region is CASSAGQGVGTGELFF. The CDR3 DNA follows: TGTGCCAGCTCAGCCGGCCAAGGGGTCGGCACCGGGGAGCTGTTTTTT.

The chain recombines TRBV5-1 with TRBJ2-3; D is undetermined. Germline V gene lookup returns CDR1 SGHRS and CDR2 YFSETQ. Trimming took off 6 bases at V and 6 bases at J, with 17 bases between the two ends. CDR3 length: 14 amino acids. DNA for the CDR3: TGCGCCAGCATACCCGGAGAAGAGGCCGATACGCAGTATTTT. This codes for CASIPGEEADTQYF.

V gene TRBV4-1 combines with J gene TRBJ2-3; unclear D gene. Trimming took 0 bases from V and 4 from J, leaving 8 bases between them. Germline V gene data show CDR1 as MGHRA and CDR2 as YSYEKL. This CDR3 region has 14 residues. In DNA form, the CDR3 reads TGCGCCAGCAGCCAAGAATGGCGACCAGATACGCAGTATTTT. This sequence encodes CASSQEWRPDTQYF.

The count of this clone is one. V gene TRBV5-6 combines with J gene TRBJ2-7, with D uncertain. The V and J ends lost 0 bases and 6 bases respectively, with 13 bases between them. CDR1 and CDR2 (germline): SGHDT, YYEEEE. The CDR3 spans 14 residues. The CDR3 reads CASSLVGPPSEQYF. DNA for the CDR3: TGTGCCAGCAGCTTGGTCGGGCCACCCTCCGAGCAGTACTTC.

This chain links TRBV12-5 with TRBJ1-1; D not certain. This CDR3 is 13 amino acids long. Trimming stripped 6 bases from V and 0 bases from J, with 8 bases between. Germline loops: CDR1 LGHNT, CDR2 FRNRAP. CDR3 nucleotide sequence: TGTGCTAGTGGACCGCTGGTGAACACTGAAGCTTTCTTT. Its translation is CASGPLVNTEAFF.

V gene TRBV7-2 combines with J gene TRBJ2-2, with D possibly being TRBD2 (5 bases). Germline CDR1 is SGHTA and CDR2 is FQGNSA. The CDR3 runs 16 residues. The V end was cut by 4 bases, the J end by 7 bases, with 19 bases between. The CDR3, as DNA: TGTGCCAGCAGCTCTATGGTTGTTTTGGCGGGCGGGGAGCTGTTTTTT. It is translated as CASSSMVVLAGGELFF.

The V gene is TRBV19, the J gene TRBJ1-4; D remains ambiguous. This CDR3 has 14 amino acids. Germline CDR1 LNHDA, CDR2 SQIVND (reference sequence). The V end was cut by 6 bases, the J end by 8 bases, with 16 bases between. This CDR3 is CASSKSGDGEKLFF. The CDR3 DNA reads TGTGCCAGTAGCAAGTCGGGAGACGGGGAAAAACTGTTTTTT.

This chain links TRBV7-8 with TRBJ2-2; TRBD2 might be the D (6 bases). V was cut by 2 bases and J by 3 bases, with 10 bases left in between. This CDR3 is 15 amino acids long. Looked up from germline, CDR1 is SGHVS and CDR2 is FQNEAQ. The CDR3 DNA is TGTGCCAGCAGCTTATCCGGGGGAGACACCGGGGAGCTGTTTTTT. This translates into CASSLSGGDTGELFF.

CDR3: CASSFATGGTGELFF. CDR3 DNA sequence: TGTGCCAGCAGTTTCGCGACAGGGGGTACCGGGGAGCTGTTTTTT. The gene calls are TRBV28 and TRBJ2-2, with 9 bases fitting TRBD1. V lost 3 bases, J lost 5 bases, and 4 bases stayed unmatched. The CDR3 contains 15 residues. Germline assignment: CDR1 MDHEN and CDR2 SYDVKM.

The chain joins TRBV9 to TRBJ2-1; tentatively, D is TRBD2 (7 bases). This CDR3 spans 16 amino acids. V dropped 3 bases and J dropped 4 bases, with 17 bases sitting between them. CDR1 is SGDLS and CDR2 is YYNGEE in the germline V gene. CDR3 DNA: TGTGCCAGCAGCGCCCGGGGGGCAGGGGTATACAATGAGCAGTTCTTC. It translates to CASSARGAGVYNEQFF. The whole variable domain, filled in from reference TRBV9 and TRBJ2-1, reads DSGVTQTPKHLITATGQRVTLRCSPRSGDLSVYWYQQSLDQGLQFLIQYYNGEERAKGNILERFSAQQFPDLHSELNLSSLELGDSALYFCASSARGAGVYNEQFFGPGTRLTVL.

The V and J genes are TRBV9 and TRBJ1-2; maybe TRBD1 (5 bases). The V gene's germline CDR1 is SGDLS and CDR2 YYNGEE. V shed 4 bases and J shed 4 bases, with 14 bases lying between them. CDR3 size: 14 residues. This CDR3 reads CASSSGLPGYGYTF. In DNA form, the CDR3 reads TGTGCCAGCAGCTCAGGGTTACCAGGCTATGGCTACACCTTC.

The rearrangement links TRBV19 to TRBJ2-2; tentatively, D is TRBD1 (8 bases). Trimming removed 5 bases from V and 2 bases from J, with 18 bases in between. The V gene's germline CDR1 is LNHDA and CDR2 SQIVND (reference sequence). The CDR3 length is 17 residues. The CDR3 spells CASSASTGGENTGELFF. CDR3 nucleotide sequence: TGTGCCAGTAGTGCATCCACAGGGGGGGAAAACACCGGGGAGCTGTTTTTT.

The chain recombines TRBV20-1 with TRBJ2-5; D is undetermined. Trimming removed 6 bases from V and 8 bases from J, with 13 bases in between. The CDR3 totals 11 residues. Per the germline V gene, CDR1 is DFQATT and CDR2 is SNEGSKA (reference sequence). The DNA of the CDR3 is TGCAGTGCCCTCCGGAAGGATACCCAGTACTTC. Protein: CSALRKDTQYF.

The chain combines TRBV7-9 with TRBJ1-2, with D possibly TRBD1 on 5 matching bases. The CDR3 totals 14 residues. Germline lookup yields CDR1 SEHNR and CDR2 FQNEAQ (reference sequence). Trimming stripped 4 bases from V and 0 bases from J, with 9 bases between. CDR3 nucleotide sequence: TGTGCCAGCAGCTCAGACAGAGCTAACTATGGCTACACCTTC. Protein product: CASSSDRANYGYTF.

The rearrangement links TRBV2 to TRBJ1-5; D perhaps matches TRBD1 (5 bases). The CDR3 loop spans 14 amino acids. CDR1 is SNHLY, CDR2 FYNNEI, per germline. The V and J ends lost 3 bases and 7 bases respectively, with 13 bases between them. In DNA form, the CDR3 reads TGTGCCAGCAGTGAGGGGCCCGTTGGGCAGCCCCAGCATTTT. Protein sequence: CASSEGPVGQPQHF.

This chain links TRBV3-1 (or the pseudogene TRBV3-2) with TRBJ1-4; the D gene is possibly TRBD1 (5 bases). The CDR3 runs 13 residues. The germline CDR1 and CDR2 sequences are LGHDT and YNNKEL (reference sequence). V was shortened by 2 bases and J by 7 bases, with 8 bases between the two germline ends. The CDR3 region has the DNA TGTGCCAGCAGCCAAAAGGGGAGTGAAAAACTGTTTTTT. This encodes CASSQKGSEKLFF.

Here the CDR3 reads CASSYGNNNSPLHF. Written as DNA, the CDR3 is TGTGCCAGCAGTTACGGGAACAATAATTCACCCCTCCACTTT. The chain carries TRBV6-5 and TRBJ1-6, with unresolved D. Trimming left V 2 bases short and J 5 bases short, with 7 bases between. Germline CDR1 MNHEY, CDR2 SVGAGI. The CDR3 runs to 14 residues.

CDR3 region: CASSQDLSGVSNEQFF. The CDR3 region has the DNA TGCGCCAGCAGCCAAGATCTGTCGGGAGTAAGCAATGAGCAGTTCTTC. The J gene is TRBJ2-1, the V gene TRBV4-3, with D possibly TRBD2 on 6 matching bases. V lost 0 bases to trimming and J lost 6 bases, with 15 bases between them. Germline V gene data show CDR1 as LGHNA and CDR2 as YSLEER. The length of the CDR3 is 16 residues.

The chain links TRBV6-5 to TRBJ2-7; the match to TRBD1 covers 7 bases. The germline V gene encodes CDR1 MNHEY and CDR2 SVGAGI. The CDR3 is 14 residues long. Losses at the gene ends were 4 bases for V and 3 bases for J; bases not matched to a gene: 6. The CDR3 spells CASSSGTAVYEQYF. The CDR3 nucleotides are TGTGCCAGCAGTTCCGGGACAGCAGTCTACGAGCAGTACTTC.

The chain recombines TRBV21-1 with TRBJ2-6. TRBV21-1 is marked as a pseudogene. CDR3 length equals 15 residues. The CDR3 DNA reads TGTGCCAGCGCATTCCGTATCTCTGGGGCCAACGTCCTGACTTTC. Amino acids: CASAFRISGANVLTF.

The V and J genes are TRBV6-5 and TRBJ2-7; TRBD1 matches at 7 bases. V dropped 5 bases and J dropped 6; count of bases not matched to a gene: 4. The CDR3 consists of 12 residues. The germline CDR1 and CDR2 sequences are MNHEY and SVGAGI. The CDR3, as DNA: TGTGCCAGCAGTAACAACAGGGGCGAGCAGTACTTC. Translation gives CASSNNRGEQYF.

This clone appeared once. The V call is TRBV10-2, the J call TRBJ1-6, with 9 bases lining up with TRBD1. In germline, CDR1 is WSHSY, CDR2 SAAADI. The CDR3 is 16 residues long. The trim removed 3 bases at V and 7 bases at J, leaving 7 bases unmatched. The CDR3 DNA is TGCGCCAGCAGTGACTTGCGGGACAGGGCCAATTCACCCCTCCACTTT. It is translated as CASSDLRDRANSPLHF.

This chain uses TRBV4-2 with TRBJ2-1; 8 bases are shared with TRBD2. J was trimmed by 3 bases and V by 1 base; bases with no gene match: 8. Germline CDR1 and CDR2: LGHNA and YNFKEQ. CDR3 length: 17 residues. The CDR3 reads CASSQGVQRGNYNEQFF. The CDR3 bases are TGTGCCAGCAGCCAAGGAGTCCAGCGGGGGAACTACAATGAGCAGTTCTTC.

The chain recombines TRBV30 with TRBJ2-7; 7 bases are a match to TRBD1. The CDR3 sequence is 16 residues long. Germline V gene data show CDR1 as GTSNPN and CDR2 as SVGIG (reference sequence). The ends lost 0 bases at V and 1 base at J; junction bases unmatched: 9. The CDR3: CAWSVEQGWGSYEQYF. CDR3 DNA: TGTGCCTGGAGTGTTGAACAGGGGTGGGGTTCCTACGAGCAGTACTTC.

This clone occurred once. The chain has TRBV6-5 and TRBJ2-2; 7 nucleotides match TRBD2. Germline V CDR1 and CDR2: MNHEY, SVGAGI. The CDR3 has 12 residues. The J segment lost 7 bases and the V segment lost 5 bases, leaving 1 base of the junction unmatched. Here the CDR3 reads CASSRGVGELFF. The CDR3 region has the DNA TGTGCCAGCAGTCGGGGGGTCGGGGAGCTGTTTTTT.

This clone has just a few counts. V and J are TRBV7-9 and TRBJ2-7; TRBD1 aligns across 10 bases. The V and J ends lost 1 base and 2 bases, in that order; junction bases with no gene match: 5. The CDR3 covers 16 residues. Germline CDR1 is SEHNR and CDR2 is FQNEAQ (reference sequence). CDR3 in DNA: TGTGCCAGCAGCTTAGTCAGCGGGACAGGGGCCTACGAGCAGTACTTC. Translating gives CASSLVSGTGAYEQYF.